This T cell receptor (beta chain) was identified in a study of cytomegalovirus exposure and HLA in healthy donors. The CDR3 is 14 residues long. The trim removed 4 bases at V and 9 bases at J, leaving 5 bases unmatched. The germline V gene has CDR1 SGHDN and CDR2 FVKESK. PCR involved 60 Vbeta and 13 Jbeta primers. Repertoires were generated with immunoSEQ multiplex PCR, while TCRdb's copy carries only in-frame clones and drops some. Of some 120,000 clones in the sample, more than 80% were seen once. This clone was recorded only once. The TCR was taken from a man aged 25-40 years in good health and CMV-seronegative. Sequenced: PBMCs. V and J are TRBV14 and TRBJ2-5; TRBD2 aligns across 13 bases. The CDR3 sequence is CASSRTSGGRAQYF. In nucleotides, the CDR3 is TGTGCCAGCAGCCGGACTAGCGGGGGTAGGGCCCAGTACTTC.